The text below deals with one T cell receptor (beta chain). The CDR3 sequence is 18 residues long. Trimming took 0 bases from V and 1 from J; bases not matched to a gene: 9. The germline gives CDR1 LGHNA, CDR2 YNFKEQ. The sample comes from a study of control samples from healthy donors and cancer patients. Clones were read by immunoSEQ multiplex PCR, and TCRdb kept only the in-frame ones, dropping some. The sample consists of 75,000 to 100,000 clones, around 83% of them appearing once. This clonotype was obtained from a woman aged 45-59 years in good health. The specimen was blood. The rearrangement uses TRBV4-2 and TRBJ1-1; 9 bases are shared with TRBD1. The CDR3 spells CASSQDMGTGGENTEAFF. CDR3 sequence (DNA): TGTGCCAGCAGCCAAGATATGGGAACAGGGGGCGAGAACACTGAAGCTTTCTTT.